This TCR beta chain derives from a study of beta chain features in type 1 diabetes. General study findings and limits: Sequencing the cDNA could make cells with high TCR expression show up more than they should. TCRB CDR3s from Type 1 diabetes patients were moderately but significantly shorter in all four CD4+ subsets.

The study reverse transcribed the entire isolated RNA, so it sequenced expressed TCRB transcripts. Generated by immunoSEQ multiplex PCR, the TCRdb table keeps only in-frame clones and is missing some. The top ten clones hold more than 0.009% of a sample with roughly 280,000 clones, approximately 24% of them seen once. The CDR3 runs 14 residues. Germline CDR1 and CDR2: SQVTM and ANQGSEA. The trim removed 4 bases at V and 6 bases at J, leaving 7 bases unmatched. As for this clone: Its antigen remains unknown.

What was sequenced was naive CD4+ T cells from blood. This rearrangement joins TRBV29-1 to TRBJ1-4, with TRBD1 matching 8 bases. The sequence was collected from a woman aged 30 to 39 with type 1 diabetes. The CDR3 loop is CSVARQGQDEKLFF. DNA for the CDR3: TGCAGCGTTGCCAGACAGGGGCAAGATGAAAAACTGTTTTTT.